Sequencing of this T cell receptor beta chain was carried out in a study of T-cell reconstitution after alpha-beta-depleted transplantation in children. This clonotype came up many times. Unmatched junction bases numbered 3, after V lost 6 bases and J lost 6 bases. This CDR3 contains 13 residues. Looked up from germline, CDR1 is SGHAT and CDR2 is FQNNGV. This sample's TCRbeta library carried unique molecular identifier barcodes. TCRdb re-derived calls from the PCR reads in MiXCR, one entry per CDR3 protein. The table includes 210,000 or so distinct CDR3 sequences, 8.5% to 10% detected once. This sequence originates from a human donor who donated a stem cell graft to a child with acute lymphoblastic leukemia. This rearrangement joins TRBV11-2 to TRBJ2-1; 9 bases agree with TRBD1. The source material was PBMCs from the stem cell graft donor, sampled from the stem cell graft. DNA for the CDR3: TGTGCCAGCAGGACAGGGGGGGGCAATGAGCAGTTCTTC. As protein: CASRTGGGNEQFF.